A selection of T cell receptor beta chains follows, all from one sample in a study of regulatory T cells in long-lasting Graves disease. TCRdb itself ran the multiplex PCR reads through MiXCR, one entry per CDR3 protein. The sample has under 450,000 distinct CDR3 sequences, 23% seen once; the top ten hold approximately 25%. The sample was peripheral blood mononuclear cells (PBMCs), taken when the disease was refractory, from a patient treated with antithyroid drugs. The receptors stem from a female donor with Graves disease. Each CDR3 is given with its conserved first and last residue. A D gene is named only where the DNA matches it firmly. Rows give clone size only sometimes, using once, few, many, or a class for an expanded clone.

J: TRBJ1-1
D: TRBD1
size: many
V: TRBV6-2/TRBV6-3
CDR3: CASRPGQDLMNTEAFF
DNA: TGTGCCAGCAGACCGGGACAGGATCTTATGAACACTGAAGCTTTCTTT

J: TRBJ1-3
D: TRBD1
size: few
V: TRBV20-1
CDR3: CSARGDRGSGNTIYF
DNA: TGCAGTGCTAGAGGGGACAGGGGCTCTGGAAACACCATATATTTT

J: TRBJ2-7
D: TRBD2
size: many
V: TRBV2
CDR3: CASKGLAGGEQYF
DNA: TGTGCCAGCAAAGGGCTAGCGGGAGGCGAGCAGTACTTC

J: TRBJ1-6
D: .
size: .
V: TRBV12-3/TRBV12-4
CDR3: CASSPPGGGGPLHF
DNA: TGTGCCAGCAGTCCCCCCGGCGGGGGTGGACCCCTCCACTTT

J: TRBJ1-3
D: .
size: few
V: TRBV20-1
CDR3: CSAPDRVPNTIYF
DNA: TGCAGTGCCCCAGACAGAGTCCCGAACACCATATATTTT

J: TRBJ2-2
D: .
size: .
V: TRBV4-2
CDR3: CASSLWAGTKTGELFF
DNA: TGTGCCAGCAGCCTGTGGGCGGGAACAAAGACCGGGGAGCTGTTTTTT

J: TRBJ2-2
D: .
size: .
V: TRBV18
CDR3: CASSTGRNTGELFF
DNA: TGTGCCAGCTCCACGGGCAGAAACACCGGGGAGCTGTTTTTT

J: TRBJ1-3
D: .
size: .
V: TRBV9
CDR3: CASSVQGFGNTIYF
DNA: TGTGCCAGCAGCGTACAGGGCTTCGGAAACACCATATATTTT

J: TRBJ1-1
D: TRBD1
size: few
V: TRBV25-1
CDR3: CASKFTGGRTEAFF
DNA: TGTGCCAGCAAATTTACAGGGGGCCGCACTGAAGCTTTCTTT

J: TRBJ2-5
D: .
size: few
V: TRBV7-3
CDR3: CASSLIGAEQETQYF
DNA: TGTGCCAGCAGCTTAATCGGGGCAGAACAAGAGACCCAGTACTTC

J: TRBJ1-4
D: TRBD1
size: many
V: TRBV6-5
CDR3: CASSYGTDGGEKLFF
DNA: TGTGCCAGCAGTTACGGGACAGACGGTGGTGAAAAACTGTTTTTT

J: TRBJ2-3
D: .
size: .
V: TRBV6-9
CDR3: CASSYDRTDTQYF
DNA: TGTGCCAGCAGTTACGACCGCACAGATACGCAGTATTTT

J: TRBJ2-5
D: TRBD2
size: .
V: TRBV20-1
CDR3: CSARGLAGGYQETQYF
DNA: TGCAGTGCCCGGGGACTAGCGGGGGGTTACCAAGAGACCCAGTACTTC

J: TRBJ2-5
D: TRBD2
size: few
V: TRBV28
CDR3: CVSTPAGWEGQETQYF
DNA: TGTGTCAGCACCCCCGCAGGGTGGGAGGGCCAGGAGACCCAGTACTTC